This T cell receptor beta chain was recorded in a study of OX40 agonist ivuxolimab in advanced cancers. Study-wide context: The costimulatory receptor OX40 (CD134) was targeted by ivuxolimab, a fully human IgG2 agonistic monoclonal antibody. In the dose-escalation cohort, approximately 82% of patients were male, and the mean age was 60 years with a range of about 20 to 80. The point of sequencing TCRbeta in the periphery was to test whether ivuxolimab changed TCR sequence diversity and drove clonal T-cell expansion. Intravenous ivuxolimab was administered to patients every 2 weeks at six dose levels: 0.01, 0.1, 0.3, 1.5, 3 and 10 mg/kg. Three dose-escalation patients achieved partial responses, one with hepatocellular carcinoma and two with cutaneous melanoma. Patients were allowed to have had prior anti-PD-1, anti-PD-L1 or anti-CTLA-4 therapy, and 40% of the dose-escalation patients had been treated with checkpoint inhibitors. Of the approximately 50 dose-escalation patients, hepatocellular carcinoma was present in about 20, melanoma in around 15, renal cell carcinoma in 9 and head and neck cancer in 9. The monotherapy dose-escalation portion (N of about 50 patients) of the phase I ivuxolimab trial is reported in the paper. The full study reports these points: In partial responders in the 0.1-3.0 mg/kg groups, normalized peripheral clonal expansion was found to be among the lowest, especially among CD8+ T cells. Clonal expansion of both CD4+ and CD8+ blood T cells was observed from baseline to week 6 at doses 0.1 to 3.0 mg/kg. After ivuxolimab, CD8+ T cells had more expanded clones than CD4+ T cells on average. Low levels of normalized T-cell clonal expansion were also shown by some nonresponding patients. The antigen specificity of the peripheral T cells that underwent clonal expansion was not determined.

A word on this clone: Its antigen has not been determined. Per-base quality was not reported, and no clone a single base away is much larger than it.

CDR1 and CDR2, per the germline V gene, are SGHAT and FQNNGV. V is clipped by 1 base and J by 2 bases, and the sequence between their germline boundaries is 18 bases long. The cysteine opens and the phenylalanine closes a CDR3 of 17 amino acids. The entry retains the CDR3 DNA only, 51 bases that are in frame from base 1. The trial excluded patients who had a history of autoimmune disease or were on systemic immunosuppression. Peripheral blood for TCR sequencing was drawn from every dose cohort at baseline, at cycle 4 day 1 and at cycle 7 day 1. Samples were obtained from an open-label, multicenter, first-in-human phase I dose-escalation trial of ivuxolimab. Adults with locally advanced or metastatic head and neck squamous cell, hepatocellular, melanoma or renal cell carcinoma were enrolled in the trial. Before TCR sequencing, CD4+ T cells and CD8+ T cells from peripheral blood were sorted into separate populations.

Genomic DNA was extracted from sorted cells for sequencing of the TCRbeta CDR3 region. The immunoSEQ Assay was used to sequence the TCRbeta CDR3 regions. TCRdb took over this immuneACCESS table, retaining in-frame rearrangements with V and J assigned. Such tables are incomplete; in checked studies, under half of the missing clones stem from an unresolved V gene, and the remainder is unexplained. Present in this sample are approximately 60,000 clones, roughly 92% of which were seen just once. The top ten clonotypes cover approximately 18% of the sample. The sequence links TRBV11-2 to TRBJ2-7; a weak D assignment points to TRBD2 (6 bases agree). The specimen comprised CD4+ or CD8+ T cells sorted from blood, sampled in a trial of the OX40 agonist ivuxolimab. The TCR originated in an adult with an advanced solid tumor such as melanoma, head and neck, liver or kidney cancer. The CDR3 protein is CASSLGGYGRLPYEQYF. The nucleotides read TGTGCCAGCAGCTTAGGCGGTTACGGGAGATTACCCTACGAGCAGTACTTC. Where the CDR3 stops, the reference TRBV11-2 and TRBJ2-7 genes take over; the full variable domain is EAGVAQSPRYKIIEKRQSVAFWCNPISGHATLYWYQQILGQGPKLLIQFQNNGVVDDSQLPKDRFSAERLKGVDSTLKIQPAKLEDSAVYLCASSLGGYGRLPYEQYFGPGTRLTVT.